This T cell receptor (beta chain) comes out of a study of blood T cell repertoires in COVID-19. Looking at the study overall: Material from acute and convalescent COVID-19 was sourced from the United States, Italy and Spain. The analysed material was cDNA or gDNA that came from T cells, B-cell-depleted T cells, or PBMCs.

Germline CDR1 SGHRS, CDR2 YFSETQ. The trim removed 3 bases at V and 0 bases at J, leaving 4 bases unmatched. This CDR3 is 15 amino acids long. In the authors' workflow: Reference gene primer amplification gave nucleated cell count estimates. The table came from immunoSEQ multiplex PCR; TCRdb's copy has only in-frame clones and leaves some out. The V and J calls and clone size were taken over from that table, and D and trimming were inferred from the DNA. The data show about 180,000 clones, 80% to 90% seen once. Specimen: peripheral blood. This sequence joins TRBV5-1 and TRBJ2-7; TRBD2 agrees at 9 bases. The TCR originated in a human donor with active or convalescent COVID-19. The donor label of this sample is uncertain. The CDR3 loop is CASSSLAGRSYEQYF. In DNA form, the CDR3 reads TGCGCCAGCAGCTCCCTAGCGGGACGCTCCTACGAGCAGTACTTC.